The rows below give T cell receptor beta chains drawn from one sample of a study of shared clonotypes between healthy human individuals. The data were produced by immunoSEQ multiplex PCR, yet TCRdb's version contains in-frame clones alone and is incomplete. The table shows around 2,100,000 clones, with about 95% occurring only once. Sequencing was done on a sample of naive CD8+ T cells sorted from blood. The receptors stem from a man aged 18-30 years in good health. The CDR3 runs from the conserved cysteine through the conserved F or W. D genes are given only for firm matches. A clone size is listed for some rows: how often the clone was seen (once, few, many), or a class if it is expanded.

J gene,clone size,V gene,D gene,CDR3 DNA,CDR3 protein
TRBJ2-1,-,TRBV4-3,TRBD2,TGCGCCAGCAGCCAAGAAACCGGGACTAGCGGTTACAATGAGCAGTTCTTC,CASSQETGTSGYNEQFF
TRBJ1-6,-,TRBV28,-,TGTGCCAGCAGTTCCCTCCAGGGAAGACCCCTCCACTTT,CASSSLQGRPLHF
TRBJ2-7,-,TRBV27,-,TGTGCCAGCAGTTTACGGTTCGCCTACGAGCAGTACTTC,CASSLRFAYEQYF
TRBJ2-1,-,TRBV28,TRBD2,TGTGCCAGCAGTTTAGGGCGACTAGCGGGGGGTTTCTCCTACAATGAGCAGTTCTTC,CASSLGRLAGGFSYNEQFF
TRBJ2-2,-,TRBV5-8,-,TGTGCCAGCAGCACCGACGTCGGGACGGTTTTGAACACCGGGGAGCTGTTTTTT,CASSTDVGTVLNTGELFF
TRBJ2-1,-,TRBV6-1,-,TGTGCCAGCAGTGAAGGGATAACAGCCTACAATGAGCAGTTCTTC,CASSEGITAYNEQFF
TRBJ2-1,-,TRBV7-8,TRBD2,TGTGCCAGCAGCTTCTGGCTAGCGGGAGAAGGGCCCTACAATGAGCAGTTCTTC,CASSFWLAGEGPYNEQFF
TRBJ2-1,-,TRBV27,-,TGTGCCAGCAGTTTGGGCGATGCGGGACTCTTCAATGAGCAGTTCTTC,CASSLGDAGLFNEQFF
TRBJ1-5,-,TRBV4-1,TRBD1,TGCGCCAGCAGCCAAGTGGGACAGGGGGCGGACCAGCCCCAGCATTTT,CASSQVGQGADQPQHF
TRBJ2-7,-,TRBV27,-,TGTGCCAGCAGTCCCCCGGGGGAGAGCTCCTACGAGCAGTACTTC,CASSPPGESSYEQYF
TRBJ2-7,-,TRBV27,TRBD1,TGTGCCAGCAGTTACAGTACAGGGGACCATAGCTCCTACGAGCAGTACTTC,CASSYSTGDHSSYEQYF
TRBJ1-5,once,TRBV6-5,TRBD1,TGTGCCAGCAGCTTGGGACAGGGGAAACAGCCCCAGCATTTT,CASSLGQGKQPQHF
TRBJ1-1,-,TRBV6-6,-,TGTGCCAGCAGTTACTCATCAGGGATTGAAGCTTTCTTT,CASSYSSGIEAFF
TRBJ2-7,-,TRBV7-6,-,TGTGCCAGCAGCTTATTTACGGGGGACGGTTTTTACGAGCAGTACTTC,CASSLFTGDGFYEQYF
TRBJ2-7,-,TRBV9,TRBD1,TGTGCCAGCAGCGGCGGGACAGGCGTATCCTACGAGCAGTACTTC,CASSGGTGVSYEQYF
TRBJ1-4,once,TRBV29-1,-,TGCAGCCCTAAACGGGACCCCCCTGCAACTAATGAAAAACTGTTTTTT,CSPKRDPPATNEKLFF
TRBJ1-2,once,TRBV27,-,TGTGCCAGCAGTTTAGGTGGGGGGAACTACGGCTACACCTTC,CASSLGGGNYGYTF